This TCR beta chain was found in a study of blood T cell repertoires in COVID-19. Turning to the study itself: Researchers got acute and convalescent COVID-19 samples from the United States, Italy and Spain. From T cells, B-cell-depleted T cells, or PBMCs came the material, which was cDNA or gDNA.

This clone was picked up a small number of times. In the original processing: Reference gene primer amplification gave estimated nucleated cell counts. Profiling relied on immunoSEQ multiplex PCR, and the TCRdb table lists in-frame clones only, not all of them. The V and J calls and clone size are taken from that table; D and trimming were inferred from the DNA. Of over 150,000 clones listed, 76% are singletons. The CDR3 consists of 16 residues. Germline V gene lookup returns CDR1 LNHDA and CDR2 SQIVND (reference sequence). Deletions cut 6 bases from V and 1 base from J, with 15 bases between. This rearrangement joins TRBV19 to TRBJ2-2; tentative D call: TRBD2 (6 bases). Sample: peripheral blood. The receptor comes from a woman older than 75 with acute or convalescent COVID-19. In nucleotides, the CDR3 is TGTGCCAGTAGGAAGGGTGGGACTTGGAACACCGGGGAGCTGTTTTTT. Encoded protein: CASRKGGTWNTGELFF.